The 17 T cell receptor beta chains below were found in one sample sequenced in a study of regulatory T cells in long-lasting Graves disease. The time point was: newly diagnosed GD, antithyroid drugs for less than 3 months. With RNA extracted from PBMCs as input, the TCR library was made. TCR beta libraries were built with iRepertoire HTBI primers and Arm-PCR of CDR3 regions. TCRdb re-derived calls from the multiplex PCR reads in MiXCR, one entry per CDR3 protein. The sample has 400,000 to 500,000 distinct CDR3 sequences; approximately 14% are singletons. This sample was also put to use in a study of T cells in Graves' hyperthyroidism and ophthalmopathy.

The source material was peripheral blood mononuclear cells (PBMCs), sampled at new diagnosis, from a patient treated with antithyroid drugs. These receptors were obtained from a woman in her fifties or sixties with Graves disease.

This clonotype was seen at least ten times. The genes are TRBV12-3 or TRBV12-4 and TRBJ1-4; possible D gene TRBD1, 5 bases. This CDR3 has 16 amino acids. V shed 6 bases and J shed 5 bases, with 19 bases lying between them. As DNA, the CDR3 is TGTGCCAGCAGGAGCCAAACAGGCAATCTAAATGAAAAACTGTTTTTT. This sequence encodes CASRSQTGNLNEKLFF.

This clonotype was counted ten times or more. The V and J genes are TRBV28 and TRBJ2-3, with D perhaps TRBD1 or TRBD2 (5 bases each). Per the germline V gene, CDR1 is MDHEN and CDR2 is SYDVKM. CDR3 length equals 14 residues. V gave up 6 bases and J gave up 5 bases, with 15 bases separating them. The DNA of the CDR3 is TGTGCCAGCAGGCGAGGGTCCCAGGGAGATACGCAGTATTTT. It encodes CASRRGSQGDTQYF. The full variable domain, rest sourced from reference TRBV28 and TRBJ2-3, is DVKVTQSSRYLVKRTGEKVFLECVQDMDHENMFWYRQDPGLGLRLIYFSYDVKMKEKGDIPEGYSVSREKKERFSLILESASTNQTSMYLCASRRGSQGDTQYFGPGTRLTVL.

This clonotype was detected many times. The J gene is TRBJ2-2, the V gene TRBV7-9; D gene ambiguous. Germline V CDR1 and CDR2: SEHNR, FQNEAQ (reference sequence). This CDR3 is 12 amino acids long. Trimming shortened V by 4 bases and J by 6 bases, and 6 bases separated the two germline ends. The CDR3, as DNA: TGTGCCAGCAGCTCTCTAGCCGGGGAGCTGTTTTTT. Translated, it gives CASSSLAGELFF.

This clonotype has only a few counts. The V and J genes are TRBV5-4 and TRBJ2-1; 7 bases are a match to TRBD1. Germline V gives CDR1 SGHNT, CDR2 YYREEE (reference sequence). V was clipped by 5 bases and J by 4 bases; unmatched bases: 3. This CDR3 contains 13 residues. The CDR3 DNA reads as TGTGCCAGCAGGCCGGGACAGTACAATGAGCAGTTCTTC. It is translated as CASRPGQYNEQFF. The whole variable domain, filled in from reference TRBV5-4 and TRBJ2-1, reads ETGVTQSPTHLIKTRGQQVTLRCSSQSGHNTVSWYQQALGQGPQFIFQYYREEENGRGNFPPRFSGLQFPNYSSELNVNALELDDSALYLCASRPGQYNEQFFGPGTRLTVL.

The sample holds a few counts of this clonotype. J is TRBJ2-7 and V is TRBV7-9; possible D gene TRBD2, 6 bases. From germline, CDR1 is SEHNR and CDR2 FQNEAQ (reference sequence). The CDR3 sequence is 14 residues long. Trimming pared 4 bases from V and 0 bases from J, leaving 10 bases between. The CDR3 DNA is TGTGCCAGCAGCTATCTAGCGAACTCCTACGAGCAGTACTTC. It is translated as CASSYLANSYEQYF.

This clonotype came up a few times. V is TRBV9 and J is TRBJ2-5, with TRBD2 identical over 14 bases. CDR1 and CDR2 from the germline V gene are SGDLS and YYNGEE. The CDR3 spans 19 residues. V lost 1 base, J lost 1 base, and 9 bases stayed unmatched. The CDR3 sequence is CASSVLTGTSGSIQETQYF. DNA of the CDR3: TGTGCCAGCAGCGTATTGACTGGGACTAGCGGGAGTATCCAAGAGACCCAGTACTTC.

Note on this clonotype: This may be a read error, as it is one base from a much larger clone. The chain has TRBV5-1 and TRBJ2-7, with D possibly matching TRBD1 (5 bases). The CDR3 covers 15 residues. Germline V gene sequence: CDR1 SGHRS, CDR2 YFSETQ. CDR3 residues: CASSLDIDRTYEQNF. Here the CDR3 DNA reads TGCGCCAGCAGCTTGGATATTGACAGAACCTACGAGCAGAACTTC.

This clonotype has a count of ten or more. The J gene is TRBJ1-1, the V gene TRBV28; possible D gene TRBD1, 5 bases. CDR1 is MDHEN, CDR2 SYDVKM, per germline. V lost 3 bases and J 1 base, leaving 9 bases between the germline ends. The CDR3 is made up of 14 amino acids. The CDR3 sequence: CASSFPGENTEAFF. In DNA form, the CDR3 reads TGTGCCAGCAGTTTCCCGGGGGAGAACACTGAAGCTTTCTTT. The full variable domain, with the rest looked up from reference TRBV28 and TRBJ1-1, is DVKVTQSSRYLVKRTGEKVFLECVQDMDHENMFWYRQDPGLGLRLIYFSYDVKMKEKGDIPEGYSVSREKKERFSLILESASTNQTSMYLCASSFPGENTEAFFGQGTRLTVV.

This clonotype showed up many times. The CDR3 DNA reads as TGTGCCAGCAGCCTGCGGAATCCTAGCACAGATACGCAGTATTTT. Translation gives CASSLRNPSTDTQYF. V gene TRBV6-1 combines with J gene TRBJ2-3; D remains ambiguous. Trimming took off 6 bases at V and 0 bases at J, with 13 bases between the two ends. The CDR3 runs 15 residues. Germline CDR1 reads MNHNS; CDR2 reads SASEGT.

The genes are TRBV3-1 and TRBJ1-1; D may be TRBD1 (5 bases). The germline V gene encodes CDR1 LGHDT and CDR2 YNNKEL (reference sequence). V gave up 4 bases and J gave up 4 bases, with 13 bases separating them. This CDR3 has 14 amino acids. CDR3 loop: CASSRVLGGTEAFF. The CDR3, as DNA: TGTGCCAGCAGCCGAGTGCTCGGGGGCACTGAAGCTTTCTTT.

This clonotype has at least ten counts. This chain joins TRBV12-5 and TRBJ2-5; unclear D gene. The CDR3 has 11 residues. Germline assignment: CDR1 LGHNT and CDR2 FRNRAP. The V end was cut by 3 bases, the J end by 4 bases, with 3 bases between. Here the CDR3 reads CASGFGETQYF. The CDR3 DNA follows: TGTGCTAGTGGTTTCGGAGAGACCCAGTACTTC. The complete variable domain, with remaining parts taken from reference TRBV12-5 and TRBJ2-5, reads DARVTQTPRHKVTEMGQEVTMRCQPILGHNTVFWYRQTMMQGLELLAYFRNRAPLDDSGMPKDRFSAEMPDATLATLKIQPSEPRDSAVYFCASGFGETQYFGPGTRLLVL.

J is TRBJ2-1 and V is TRBV5-1; 8 bases map to TRBD2. The CDR3 runs 18 residues. The junction had 11 bases not matched to a gene; V was cut back by 3 bases and J by 0 bases. Germline V CDR1 and CDR2: SGHRS, YFSETQ. The CDR3, as DNA: TGCGCCAGCAGCTCCCCCGGACTAGCACCGAGCTCCTACAATGAGCAGTTCTTC. Its translation: CASSSPGLAPSSYNEQFF. The full variable domain, rest sourced from reference TRBV5-1 and TRBJ2-1, is KAGVTQTPRYLIKTRGQQVTLSCSPISGHRSVSWYQQTPGQGLQFLFEYFSETQRNKGNFPGRFSGRQFSNSRSEMNVSTLELGDSALYLCASSSPGLAPSSYNEQFFGPGTRLTVL.

This clonotype was seen a handful of times. The chain uses TRBV28 and TRBJ2-5, with D perhaps given as TRBD1 or TRBD2 (5 bases each). The CDR3 is made up of 15 amino acids. CDR1 is MDHEN and CDR2 is SYDVKM in the germline V gene. V was trimmed by 3 bases and J by 7 bases, leaving 18 bases between them. The CDR3 protein is CASSFYGAQGATQYF. DNA of the CDR3: TGTGCCAGCAGTTTTTACGGGGCGCAGGGAGCGACCCAGTACTTC.

Worth noting for this clonotype: A much larger clone lies one base from this, so it may be a read error. The gene calls are TRBV6-5 and TRBJ2-1; 12 bases align to TRBD2. The CDR3 runs to 16 residues. Trimming cost V 0 bases and J 10 bases; bases outside gene matches: 7. Germline V gene data show CDR1 as MNHEY and CDR2 as SVGAGI. In nucleotides, the CDR3 is TGTGCCAGCAGTTACTCCCCTAGCGGGAGGGCCTACGAGCAGTTCTTC. Encoded protein: CASSYSPSGRAYEQFF.

This clonotype was detected many times. One end of the junction is discordant with germline, which a read error may explain. The chain combines TRBV7-3 with TRBJ2-2; D unclear. The V gene's germline CDR1 is SGHTA and CDR2 FQGTGA. This CDR3 has 13 residues. CDR3 nucleotide sequence: TGTGCCAGCAGTTTAAGAGGAACCGGGGAGCTGTTTTTT. It specifies CASSLRGTGELFF.

This clonotype was observed at least ten times. The CDR3 protein is CASSPGLARPNEQFF. The CDR3 bases are TGTGCCAGCAGCCCGGGACTAGCGAGGCCGAATGAGCAGTTCTTC. The chain recombines TRBV3-1 with TRBJ2-1; TRBD2 matches 10 bases. Germline V gene data show CDR1 as LGHDT and CDR2 as YNNKEL (reference sequence). The CDR3 extends over 15 amino acids. V shed 4 bases, J shed 7 bases, and the junction held 7 bases outside the gene matches.

This clonotype was recorded at least ten times. The chain employs TRBV20-1 and TRBJ1-5; D is uncertain. The V gene's germline CDR1 is DFQATT and CDR2 SNEGSKA (reference sequence). Trimming removed 1 base from V and 1 base from J, with 11 bases in between. This CDR3 has 15 residues. In DNA form, the CDR3 reads TGCAGTGCTAGAGCGAGCAGGATGAGCAATCAGCCCCAGCATTTT. Translated: CSARASRMSNQPQHF.